This TCR beta chain was captured in a study of identical twins. V was clipped by 5 bases and J by 6 bases; unmatched bases: 11. The CDR3 spans 15 residues. Germline-derived CDR1 and CDR2 are SQVTM and ANQGSEA. Study-wide points: Its conclusions, products of cross-sectional statistical analysis, did not come from following the same donors.

MiXCR was run by TCRdb on the 5' RACE reads, yielding one entry per CDR3 protein. The sample shows hundreds of thousands of distinct CDR3 sequences, approximately 9% of them seen only once. This clonotype came up many times. Its antigen is not identified. The same data also went into a second study, on yellow fever vaccine responses in identical twins.

Sequenced sample: PBMCs. This chain connects TRBV29-1 to TRBJ2-3, with TRBD1 identical over 10 bases. The origin of this receptor is a young woman in good health. Here the CDR3 reads CSVQRRQGAMDTQYF. CDR3 DNA sequence: TGCAGCGTTCAAAGGCGACAGGGGGCTATGGATACGCAGTATTTT.